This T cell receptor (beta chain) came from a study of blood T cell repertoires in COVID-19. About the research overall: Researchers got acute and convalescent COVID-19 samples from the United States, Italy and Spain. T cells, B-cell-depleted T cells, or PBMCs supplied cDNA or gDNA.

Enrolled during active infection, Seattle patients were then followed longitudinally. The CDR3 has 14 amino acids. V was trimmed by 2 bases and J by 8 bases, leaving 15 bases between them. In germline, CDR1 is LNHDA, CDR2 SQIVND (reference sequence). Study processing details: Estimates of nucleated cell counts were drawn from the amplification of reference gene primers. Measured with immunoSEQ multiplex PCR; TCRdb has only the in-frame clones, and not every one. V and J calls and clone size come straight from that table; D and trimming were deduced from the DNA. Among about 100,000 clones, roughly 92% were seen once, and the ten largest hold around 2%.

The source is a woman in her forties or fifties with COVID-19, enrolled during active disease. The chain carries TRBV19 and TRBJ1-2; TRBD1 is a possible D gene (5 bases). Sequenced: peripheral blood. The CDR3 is CASSIKGKNGGYTF. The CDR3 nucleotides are TGTGCCAGTAGTATAAAGGGGAAGAACGGGGGCTACACCTTC.